Each of the 26 T cell receptor beta chains below was sequenced from the same sample in a study of OX40 agonist ivuxolimab in advanced cancers. Only in-frame clones appear in the TCRdb table, and some are missing; sequencing was by immunoSEQ multiplex PCR. In the table there are 45,000 to 50,000 clones, approximately 91% of which are singletons. The sample consisted of CD4+ or CD8+ T cells sorted from blood, taken in a trial of the OX40 agonist ivuxolimab. The receptors come from an adult with an advanced solid tumor such as melanoma, head and neck, liver or kidney cancer.

A single count supports this clone. V gene TRBV7-8 combines with J gene TRBJ2-7; D is possibly TRBD2 (5 bases). The CDR3 consists of 17 residues. Germline V CDR1 and CDR2: SGHVS, FQNEAQ. The V and J ends lost 0 bases and 3 bases respectively, with 18 bases between them. CDR3 in DNA: TGTGCCAGCAGCTTAGCGTTGGCCTATCACCGGGGCTACGAGCAGTACTTC. Translation gives CASSLALAYHRGYEQYF.

This CDR3 is CARSLDGGSTDTQYF. In nucleotides, the CDR3 is TGTGCCAGAAGCTTGGACGGGGGCAGCACAGATACGCAGTATTTT. The rearrangement links TRBV5-3 to TRBJ2-3; tentatively, D is TRBD1 or TRBD2 (6 bases each). TRBV5-3 is reported as an ORF; its role is uncertain. The CDR3 has 15 residues. Trimming cost V 0 bases and J 0 bases, with 8 bases left between them.

V is TRBV15 and J is TRBJ1-6; 7 nucleotides agree with TRBD1. The V gene's germline CDR1 is LNHNV and CDR2 YYDKDF (reference sequence). J gave up 6 bases and V 9 bases, and 8 bases lay outside the gene matches. The CDR3 is 14 residues long. The CDR3 nucleotides read TGTGCCACAGCAGACAGGGTCGGTAATTCACCCCTCCACTTT. This gives the protein CATADRVGNSPLHF. The variable domain in full, with the rest retrieved from reference TRBV15 and TRBJ1-6, is DAMVIQNPRYQVTQFGKPVTLSCSQTLNHNVMYWYQQKSSQAPKLLFHYYDKDFNNEADTPDNFQSRRPNTSFCFLDIRSPGLGDTAMYLCATADRVGNSPLHFGNGTRLTVT.

V usage is TRBV27 and J usage is TRBJ1-1; D gene unclear. Trimming took off 4 bases at V and 2 bases at J, with 11 bases between the two ends. This CDR3 comprises 14 residues. The germline CDR1 and CDR2 sequences are MNHEY and SMNVEV (reference sequence). CDR3 amino acids: CASSSSGPNTEAFF. CDR3 DNA: TGTGCCAGCAGTTCGAGCGGGCCTAACACTGAAGCTTTCTTT.

The gene calls are TRBV30 and TRBJ1-4; no definite D call. Trimming left V 1 base short and J 3 bases short, with 6 bases between. CDR3 length: 13 amino acids. CDR1 is GTSNPN, CDR2 SVGIG, per germline (reference sequence). CDR3 nucleotides: TGTGCCTGGAGTGGCGGACCTAATGAAAAACTGTTTTTT. This translates into CAWSGGPNEKLFF. Drawing the rest from reference TRBV30 and TRBJ1-4, the complete variable domain is SQTIHQWPATLVQPVGSPLSLECTVEGTSNPNLYWYRQAAGRGLQLLFYSVGIGQISSEVPQNLSASRPQDRQFILSSKKLLLSDSGFYLCAWSGGPNEKLFFGSGTQLSVL.

There are a few counts of this clone. J is TRBJ1-1 and V is TRBV6-6; D call uncertain. V lost 2 bases and J 8 bases, leaving 9 bases between the germline ends. CDR3 length: 12 residues. Germline assignment: CDR1 MNHNY and CDR2 SVGAGI (reference sequence). This CDR3 is CASSYGGPEAFF. The DNA of the CDR3 is TGTGCCAGCAGTTACGGAGGGCCCGAAGCTTTCTTT.

The gene calls are TRBV5-1 and TRBJ1-1; D uncertain. Per the germline V gene, CDR1 is SGHRS and CDR2 is YFSETQ. The length of the CDR3 is 13 residues. V shed 2 bases and J shed 1 base, with 6 bases lying between them. CDR3 DNA: TGCGCCAGCAGCTTCCGGGAGAACACTGAAGCTTTCTTT. Protein product: CASSFRENTEAFF. The full variable domain, in which reference TRBV5-1 and TRBJ1-1 provide the parts outside the CDR3, is KAGVTQTPRYLIKTRGQQVTLSCSPISGHRSVSWYQQTPGQGLQFLFEYFSETQRNKGNFPGRFSGRQFSNSRSEMNVSTLELGDSALYLCASSFRENTEAFFGQGTRLTVV.

This rearrangement joins TRBV25-1 to TRBJ2-7; 7 bases agree with TRBD1. The V segment lost 10 bases and the J segment 4 bases; nucleotides outside the gene matches: 10. Germline CDR1 reads MGHDK; CDR2 reads SYGVNS. This CDR3 is 13 amino acids long. CDR3 sequence: CATSTGNGYEQYF. As DNA, the CDR3 is TGTGCCACCTCGACAGGGAATGGATACGAGCAGTACTTC.

The chain links TRBV4-1 to TRBJ2-7; D perhaps matches TRBD1 (5 bases). The CDR3 covers 16 residues. Trimming took 0 bases from V and 3 from J, leaving 15 bases between them. Germline V gene lookup returns CDR1 MGHRA and CDR2 YSYEKL. CDR3 coding DNA: TGCGCCAGCAGCCAAGAAGTAACAGGCGCCAACTACGAGCAGTACTTC. This encodes CASSQEVTGANYEQYF.

V is TRBV19 and J is TRBJ1-5, with D unresolved. Deletions cut 10 bases from V and 6 bases from J, with 16 bases between. Germline CDR1 is LNHDA and CDR2 is SQIVND (reference sequence). This CDR3 contains 13 residues. In DNA form, the CDR3 reads TGTGCCATCTCAAAGGGAGGGTCTCAGCCCCAGCATTTT. Translation gives CAISKGGSQPQHF.

In its sample, this clone was seen once. This rearrangement joins TRBV7-9 to TRBJ1-5; D uncertain. This CDR3 has 12 residues. V lost 1 base and J lost 2, with 0 bases in between. Germline loops: CDR1 SEHNR, CDR2 FQNEAQ (reference sequence). CDR3 bases: TGTGCCAGCAGCTTAGGCAATCAGCCCCAGCATTTT. This translates into CASSLGNQPQHF.

This sequence joins TRBV6-5 and TRBJ1-2; TRBD1 matches at 8 bases. Trimming cost V 6 bases and J 4 bases; bases outside gene matches: 10. Germline V CDR1 and CDR2: MNHEY, SVGAGI. The CDR3 runs to 15 residues. Written as DNA, the CDR3 is TGTGCCAGCAGCTATCAGACAGGGGTGTTCTATGGCTACACCTTC. Its translation: CASSYQTGVFYGYTF.

The count of this clone is one. The chain couples TRBV10-3 to TRBJ1-1, with 12 bases fitting TRBD1. CDR3 length: 15 amino acids. Germline V gene data show CDR1 as ENHRY and CDR2 as SYGVKD. J was trimmed by 6 bases and V by 4 bases; bases with no gene match: 6. The CDR3 sequence is CAISGGQGAMAEAFF. The CDR3 DNA follows: TGTGCCATCAGTGGGGGACAGGGGGCAATGGCTGAAGCTTTCTTT.

The J gene is TRBJ1-2, the V gene TRBV27; TRBD1 is a possible D gene (6 bases). Germline V CDR1 and CDR2: MNHEY, SMNVEV (reference sequence). With 2 bases removed from V and 5 bases from J, the gap between germline ends came to 9 bases. The CDR3 contains 13 residues. The CDR3 here is CASSLKGGYGYTF. CDR3 in DNA: TGTGCCAGCAGTTTAAAAGGGGGGTATGGCTACACCTTC.

The chain carries TRBV7-6 and TRBJ2-3; tentative D call: TRBD2 (6 bases). The CDR3 contains 15 residues. Germline values: CDR1 SGHVS, CDR2 FNYEAQ. V dropped 5 bases and J dropped 1 base, with 13 bases sitting between them. The CDR3 loop is CASSPGLSGTDTQYF. CDR3 nucleotide sequence: TGTGCCAGCAGCCCCGGACTATCTGGCACAGATACGCAGTATTTT.

This rearrangement joins TRBV29-1 to TRBJ1-4; weak D call: TRBD1 (5 bases). The CDR3 totals 13 residues. With 7 bases removed from V and 7 bases from J, the gap between germline ends came to 16 bases. CDR1 and CDR2 from the germline V gene are SQVTM and ANQGSEA. The CDR3 coding sequence is TGCAGCGCAGCCGGGGCTTGGGGTGAAAAACTGTTTTTT. Amino acid sequence: CSAAGAWGEKLFF.

The chain couples TRBV11-2 to TRBJ1-1; 7 bases align to TRBD1. V gave up 11 bases and J gave up 0 bases; unmatched junction bases: 6. Germline CDR1 is SGHAT and CDR2 is FQNNGV. CDR3 size: 13 residues. For the CDR3, the DNA is TGTGCCCTCGGGGACAGACTGAACACTGAAGCTTTCTTT. This encodes CALGDRLNTEAFF.

J is TRBJ1-5 and V is TRBV29-1, with TRBD1 as a possible D gene (6 bases). V shed 7 bases and J shed 6 bases, with 13 bases lying between them. The CDR3 runs to 12 residues. CDR1 and CDR2 (germline): SQVTM, ANQGSEA. The CDR3 DNA is TGCAGCGCCCGAACAGGGAGTCAGCCCCAGCATTTT. It specifies CSARTGSQPQHF.

This rearrangement joins TRBV25-1 to TRBJ2-1; unclear D gene. Germline CDR1 MGHDK, CDR2 SYGVNS. The length of the CDR3 is 14 residues. V lost 1 base and J 6 bases, leaving 10 bases between the germline ends. The CDR3 sequence is CASSELGRANEQFF. The CDR3 DNA sequence: TGTGCCAGCAGTGAATTGGGAAGGGCCAATGAGCAGTTCTTC.

The chain recombines TRBV19 with TRBJ1-2; D uncertain. This CDR3 has 10 amino acids. Deletions cut 9 bases from V and 6 bases from J, with 8 bases between. The germline gives CDR1 LNHDA, CDR2 SQIVND (reference sequence). The CDR3 reads CASVGNGYTF. The DNA for the CDR3 is TGTGCCAGCGTGGGTAATGGCTACACCTTC.

Concerning this clone itself: The junction differs from germline at one of its ends, possibly a read error. This chain joins TRBV9 and TRBJ1-6, with a possible D match to TRBD1 (6 bases). CDR3 length: 14 residues. Germline CDR1 is SGDLS and CDR2 is YYNGEE. CDR3 protein: CASSVSGGNSPLHF. As DNA, the CDR3 is TGTGCCAGCAGCGTGTCCGGGGGCAATTCGCCCCTCCACTTT.

A single count supports this clone. J is TRBJ1-5 and V is TRBV27; D may be TRBD1 (5 bases). From germline, CDR1 is MNHEY and CDR2 SMNVEV (reference sequence). V was clipped by 6 bases and J by 6 bases, with 12 bases between them. The length of the CDR3 is 13 residues. The CDR3 loop is CASSWDGGQPQHF. The DNA of the CDR3 is TGTGCCAGCAGCTGGGACGGGGGTCAGCCCCAGCATTTT.

The chain carries TRBV7-9 and TRBJ2-2; possibly TRBD1 for D (6 bases). Trimming shortened V by 4 bases and J by 1 base, and 13 bases separated the two germline ends. The CDR3 consists of 16 residues. Germline CDR1 reads SEHNR; CDR2 reads FQNEAQ (reference sequence). DNA for the CDR3: TGTGCCAGCAGCTCCGGGCAGGGGAGGAACACCGGGGAGCTGTTTTTT. This gives the protein CASSSGQGRNTGELFF.

The rearrangement joins TRBV19 to TRBJ2-1; no reliable D call. Germline CDR1 is LNHDA and CDR2 is SQIVND (reference sequence). The CDR3 runs 14 residues. The V gene lost 1 base and the J gene lost 11 bases, with 15 bases spanning the gap. CDR3 amino acids: CASSIVSPTYKQFF. The DNA for the CDR3 is TGTGCCAGTAGTATAGTAAGTCCTACATATAAGCAGTTCTTC. The variable domain in full, with the rest retrieved from reference TRBV19 and TRBJ2-1, is DGGITQSPKYLFRKEGQNVTLSCEQNLNHDAMYWYRQDPGQGLRLIYYSQIVNDFQKGDIAEGYSVSREKKESFPLTVTSAQKNPTAFYLCASSIVSPTYKQFFGPGTRLTVL.

This clone is a singleton in its sample. The CDR3 DNA sequence: TGTGCCAGCGGGGCCGGGTTTCCCTACGAGCAGTACTTC. Its protein is CASGAGFPYEQYF. The V call is TRBV6-1, the J call TRBJ2-7, with D tentatively TRBD1 (5 bases). V was clipped by 8 bases and J by 2 bases, with 13 bases between them. Germline-derived CDR1 and CDR2 are MNHNS and SASEGT. The CDR3 is made up of 13 amino acids.

The chain combines TRBV6-4 with TRBJ1-1, with D hard to call. The V gene lost 7 bases and the J gene lost 6 bases, with 9 bases spanning the gap. The CDR3 is 11 amino acids. The germline V gene encodes CDR1 MRHNA and CDR2 SNTAGT. CDR3 DNA: TGTGCCAGCACCGCCGCGCCTGAAGCTTTCTTT. Encoded protein: CASTAAPEAFF.